The 5 T cell receptor beta chains presented below share a single source sample, sequenced in a study of cytomegalovirus exposure and HLA in healthy donors. Primers for the PCR totalled 60 Vbeta and 13 Jbeta. Sequenced by immunoSEQ multiplex PCR; TCRdb stores in-frame clones only, minus some. The repertoire has around 120,000 clones, 81% of them found once; the top ten carry around 4%. Sequencing was carried out using PBMCs. The receptor set was obtained from a woman aged 30 to 39 in good health and CMV-seronegative.

This clone was found a few times. The genes are TRBV5-1 and TRBJ2-4; 10 nucleotides line up with TRBD1. Per the germline V gene, CDR1 is SGHRS and CDR2 is YFSETQ. The CDR3 spans 13 residues. V shed 2 bases, J shed 9 bases, and the junction held 2 bases outside the gene matches. Here the CDR3 DNA reads TGCGCCAGCAGCTTCGGACAGGGGGGCATTCAGTACTTC. This translates into CASSFGQGGIQYF.

The V gene is TRBV28, the J gene TRBJ1-4; 7 nucleotides match TRBD1. The CDR3 loop spans 14 amino acids. With V trimmed by 4 bases and J by 2 bases, 1 base remained unmatched. The germline gives CDR1 MDHEN, CDR2 SYDVKM. In DNA, the CDR3 is TGTGCCAGCAGTTCGACAGGGACTAATGAAAAACTGTTTTTT. It is translated as CASSSTGTNEKLFF.

The chain is built from TRBV6-5 and TRBJ2-3, with 8 bases matching TRBD1. Germline V gene data show CDR1 as MNHEY and CDR2 as SVGAGI. Trimming cost V 7 bases and J 0 bases; bases outside gene matches: 3. The CDR3 is made up of 14 amino acids. The CDR3 DNA sequence: TGTGCCAGCACCCGGACAGGGAGCACAGATACGCAGTATTTT. Amino acid sequence: CASTRTGSTDTQYF.

CDR3 nucleotide sequence: TGCGCCAGCAGTCCCGGGACTAGCGGACACAATGAGCAGTTCTTC. Its translation: CASSPGTSGHNEQFF. This chain connects TRBV10-1 to TRBJ2-1; 11 bases match TRBD2. Germline CDR1 is WNHNN and CDR2 is SYGVQD (reference sequence). Trimming removed 5 bases from V and 5 bases from J; junction bases left unmatched: 5. This CDR3 has 15 amino acids.

The V and J genes are TRBV4-3 and TRBJ1-3; D remains ambiguous. The CDR3 is made up of 17 amino acids. Trimming stripped 0 bases from V and 0 bases from J, with 12 bases between. Germline V gene data show CDR1 as LGHNA and CDR2 as YSLEER. The CDR3 nucleotides read TGCGCCAGCAGCCAAGAGCGGGCGGACCTCTCTGGAAACACCATATATTTT. Translated: CASSQERADLSGNTIYF.